The sequence of this T cell receptor (beta chain) was determined in a study of beta chain features in type 1 diabetes (dated by TCRdb to between 2018 and 2020). Study-wide context: Patients and healthy donors did not differ in mean age, gender distribution, total cell number or subset yield. The study compared the TCRB repertoires of sorted circulating CD4+ T cell subsets in recently diagnosed type 1 diabetes patients with those in matched healthy donors. A total of 100 million to 110 million sorted cells were examined across all samples, and a strong correlation was observed between cell number per subset and RNA yield. Naive and central memory subsets were obtained from all 30 or so donors, but regulatory and stem cell-like memory subsets were isolated from only 8 patients and about 8 healthy donors.

The CDR3 covers 11 residues, taking in both the cysteine and the phenylalanine. Only CDR3 DNA remains: 33 bases, in frame from the first base. Sequences SQVTM (CDR1) and ANQGSEA (CDR2) are obtained from the germline V gene. Details on this clone: No cognate antigen has been identified for it. No qualities accompany the bases; no much larger clone lies one base away.

From each donor, a single peripheral blood sample of about 100 mL on average was drawn into heparinised tubes. A BD FACSAria II and a panel including CD45RO, CCR7, CD25, CD127, CD95 and CD27 were used to sort naive, central memory, regulatory and stem cell-like memory CD4+ T cells. Purity was above 95% for every sorted population. Right away, PBMCs were isolated by Lymphoprep density gradient centrifugation and were stained directly, with no culture step. So that batch effects would be minimized, each experiment stained and sorted samples in pairs, pairing one healthy donor with one patient. The High Capacity cDNA Reverse Transcription Kit was used to reverse transcribe all of the isolated RNA, meaning that expressed TCRB transcripts were what got sequenced. Naive, central memory and regulatory T cell samples underwent deep immunoSEQ sequencing, averaging around 3.7 million total reads per sample. Sorted cells were lysed in RLT buffer and RNA was extracted with DNase-treated RNeasy Micro or Mini kits, depending on cell number. To prevent cross-contamination, every cell subset was processed on its own, while patient and healthy donor samples were processed together. The immunoSEQ multiplex PCR was used to amplify TCRB sequences from cDNA, yielding 87-bp fragments that span the CDR3 region. The amplicons were sequenced using the Illumina HiSeq platform. The authors' pipeline ran thus. PCR bias was corrected computationally using synthetic template baselines, and reads within Hamming distance 2 were collapsed, with unmergeable singletons discarded. Reads were aligned against IMGT so that V, D and J genes, CDR3 length and insertions or deletions at six rearrangement sites could be assigned. Within each subset, clonotype counts were normalized to sorted cell number, after which true diversity and Gini coefficients were computed with the tcR R package. Repertoire sharing was quantified using the overlap coefficient calculated on TCRB nucleotide sequences. TCRdb retrieved this table from immuneACCESS and kept in-frame rearrangements only. Not all clones are present; in checked studies, unresolved V genes account for under half, and no reason is known for the remainder. From that table come the V and J calls and clone size; the DNA was used to work out D and trimming. The sample has about 160,000 clones on record, 6% to 9% of them singletons. The ten largest clones add up to roughly 0.5% of the sample.

Paper-wide results and their limitations: Naive, central memory and regulatory TCRB repertoires appeared to be more similar among patients than among healthy donors. A moderate but significant shortening of TCRB CDR3 length was observed in type 1 diabetes patients in all four CD4+ subsets. Because the HLA sub-analyses included only small numbers of individuals, any influence of HLA type on TCRB rearrangement was left unresolved. At VDJ recombination sites, type 1 diabetes patients had fewer insertions and more deleted nucleotides, which implies abnormalities in thymic rearrangement. Sequencing cDNA rather than genomic DNA could over-represent highly expressing activated cells, although activation and CD3 levels did not differ between groups. Shorter templates might be favored by PCR, yet because patient and control samples were amplified and corrected together, any such skew would affect both groups equally.

The chain was built from TRBV29-1 and TRBJ2-5; the central 9 bases match TRBD2. The DNA end is a closer match to TRBJ2-7, so the J assignment may be wrong. Sequences were obtained from central memory CD4+ T cells from blood. The source of this sequence is a man younger than 35 with type 1 diabetes. This receptor has the CDR3 CSGGLAHEQYF. The bases are TGCAGCGGGGGACTAGCCCACGAGCAGTACTTC.